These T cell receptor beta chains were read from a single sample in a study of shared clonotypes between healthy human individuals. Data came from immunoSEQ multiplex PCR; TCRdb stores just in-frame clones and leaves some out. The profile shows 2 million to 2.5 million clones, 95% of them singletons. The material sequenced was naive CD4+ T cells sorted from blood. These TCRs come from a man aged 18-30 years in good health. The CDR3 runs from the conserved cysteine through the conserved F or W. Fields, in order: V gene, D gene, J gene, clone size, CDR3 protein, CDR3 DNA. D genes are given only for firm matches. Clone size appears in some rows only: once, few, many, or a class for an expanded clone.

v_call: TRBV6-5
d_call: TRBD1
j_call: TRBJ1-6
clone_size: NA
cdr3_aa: CASSYRQGGNSPLHF
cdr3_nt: TGTGCCAGCAGTTACCGACAGGGAGGAAACTCACCCCTCCACTTT

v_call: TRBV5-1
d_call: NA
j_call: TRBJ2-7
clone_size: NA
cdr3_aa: CASSTSGPYEQYF
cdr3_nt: TGCGCCAGCAGTACCAGCGGGCCCTACGAGCAGTACTTC

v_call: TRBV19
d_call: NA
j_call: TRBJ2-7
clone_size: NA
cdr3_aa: CASSTGSYEQYF
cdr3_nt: TGTGCCAGTAGCACGGGGAGCTACGAGCAGTACTTC

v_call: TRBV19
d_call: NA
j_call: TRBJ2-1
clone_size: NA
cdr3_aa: CASSTNGNEQFF
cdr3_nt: TGTGCCAGTAGTACTAATGGGAATGAGCAGTTCTTC

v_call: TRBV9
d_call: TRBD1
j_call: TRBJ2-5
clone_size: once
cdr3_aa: CASSPEDRDGETQYF
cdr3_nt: TGTGCCAGCAGCCCGGAAGACAGGGACGGGGAGACCCAGTACTTC

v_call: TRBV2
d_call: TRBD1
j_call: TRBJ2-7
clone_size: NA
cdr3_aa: CASSEGAGGYEQYF
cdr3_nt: TGTGCCAGCAGTGAAGGGGCAGGGGGCTACGAGCAGTACTTC

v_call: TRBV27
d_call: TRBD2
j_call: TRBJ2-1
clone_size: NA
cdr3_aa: CASSTRTSGRGEQFF
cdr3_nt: TGTGCCAGCAGTACACGGACTAGCGGGAGGGGAGAGCAGTTCTTC

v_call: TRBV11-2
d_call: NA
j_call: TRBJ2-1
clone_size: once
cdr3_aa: CASSLDPDLSYNEQFF
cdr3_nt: TGTGCCAGCAGCTTAGATCCGGACTTATCCTACAATGAGCAGTTCTTC

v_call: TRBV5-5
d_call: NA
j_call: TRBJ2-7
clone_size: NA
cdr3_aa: CASTQLLSGAEQYF
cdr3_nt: TGTGCCAGCACCCAGCTTCTGTCTGGGGCCGAGCAGTACTTC

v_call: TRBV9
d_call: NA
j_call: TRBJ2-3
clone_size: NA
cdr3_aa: CASSVDSVTQYF
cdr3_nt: TGTGCCAGCAGCGTAGATAGCGTTACGCAGTATTTT

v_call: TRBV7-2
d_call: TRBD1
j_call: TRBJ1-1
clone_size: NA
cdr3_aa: CASRVDRANTEAFF
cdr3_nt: TGTGCCAGCAGGGTTGACAGGGCGAACACTGAAGCTTTCTTT

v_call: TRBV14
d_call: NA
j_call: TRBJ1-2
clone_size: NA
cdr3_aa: CASSKLREGVYGYTF
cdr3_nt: TGTGCCAGCAGCAAACTAAGGGAGGGGGTCTATGGCTACACCTTC

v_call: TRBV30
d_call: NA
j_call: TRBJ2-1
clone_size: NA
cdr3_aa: CAWTGVGNEQFF
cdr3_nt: TGTGCCTGGACAGGGGTTGGGAATGAGCAGTTCTTC

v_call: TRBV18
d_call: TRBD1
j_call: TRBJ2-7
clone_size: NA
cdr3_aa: CASSPLFGTGGSMLEQYF
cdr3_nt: TGTGCCAGCTCACCCCTATTTGGGACAGGGGGATCAATGTTGGAGCAGTACTTC

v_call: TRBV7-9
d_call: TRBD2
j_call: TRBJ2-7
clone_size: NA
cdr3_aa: CASSSIAGSSYEQYF
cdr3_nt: TGTGCCAGCAGCTCCATAGCGGGAAGCTCCTACGAGCAGTACTTC

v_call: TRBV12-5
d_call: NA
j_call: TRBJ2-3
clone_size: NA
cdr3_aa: CASGPAPLDPDTQYF
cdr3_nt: TGTGCTAGTGGTCCCGCCCCGCTCGATCCAGATACGCAGTATTTT

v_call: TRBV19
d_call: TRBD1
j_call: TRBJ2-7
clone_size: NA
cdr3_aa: CASSNPGQVSYEQYF
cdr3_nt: TGTGCCAGTAGTAACCCCGGACAGGTCTCCTACGAGCAGTACTTC

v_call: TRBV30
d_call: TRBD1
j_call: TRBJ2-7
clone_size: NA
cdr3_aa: CAWSGQGVGDEQYF
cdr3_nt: TGTGCCTGGAGCGGACAGGGGGTAGGGGACGAGCAGTACTTC

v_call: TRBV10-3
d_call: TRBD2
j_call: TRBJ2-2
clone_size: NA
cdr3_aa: CAISGGYGELFF
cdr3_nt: TGTGCCATCAGCGGGGGGTACGGGGAGCTGTTTTTT

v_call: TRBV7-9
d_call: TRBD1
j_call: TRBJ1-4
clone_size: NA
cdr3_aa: CASSLGGTGLEKLFF
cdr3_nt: TGTGCCAGCAGCCTGGGGGGGACAGGTCTTGAAAAACTGTTTTTT

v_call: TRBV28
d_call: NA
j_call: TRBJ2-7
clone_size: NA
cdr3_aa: CASREDTYEQYF
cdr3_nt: TGTGCCAGCAGGGAGGACACATACGAGCAGTACTTC

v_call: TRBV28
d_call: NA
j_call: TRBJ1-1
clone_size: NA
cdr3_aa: CASSLGPGWWMDTEAFF
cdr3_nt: TGTGCCAGCAGTTTAGGACCCGGGTGGTGGATGGACACTGAAGCTTTCTTT

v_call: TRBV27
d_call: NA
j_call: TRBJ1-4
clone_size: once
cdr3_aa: CASTPGTRNEKLFF
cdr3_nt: TGTGCCAGCACTCCCGGGACGAGAAATGAAAAACTGTTTTTT

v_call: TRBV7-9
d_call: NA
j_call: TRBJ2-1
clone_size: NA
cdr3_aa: CASSLGLASEQFF
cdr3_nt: TGTGCCAGCAGCTTAGGGCTAGCGAGTGAGCAGTTCTTC

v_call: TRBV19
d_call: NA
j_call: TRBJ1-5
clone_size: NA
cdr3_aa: CASSMTAGGNQPQHF
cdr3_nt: TGTGCCAGTAGTATGACCGCAGGGGGCAATCAGCCCCAGCATTTT

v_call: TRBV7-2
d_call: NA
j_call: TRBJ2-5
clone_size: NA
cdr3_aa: CASSSEPVETQYF
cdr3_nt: TGTGCCAGCAGCTCTGAGCCCGTAGAGACCCAGTACTTC

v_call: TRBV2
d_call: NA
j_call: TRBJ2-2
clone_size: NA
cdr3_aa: CASSRMGGTGELFF
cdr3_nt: TGTGCCAGCAGTAGAATGGGGGGCACCGGGGAGCTGTTTTTT

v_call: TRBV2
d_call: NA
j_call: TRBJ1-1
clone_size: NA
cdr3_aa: CASSDLRSTEAFF
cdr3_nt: TGTGCCAGCAGTGACCTCCGAAGCACTGAAGCTTTCTTT

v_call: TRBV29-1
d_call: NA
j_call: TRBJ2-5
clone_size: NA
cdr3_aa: CSVHRVKETQYF
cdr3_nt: TGCAGCGTTCACAGGGTCAAAGAGACCCAGTACTTC

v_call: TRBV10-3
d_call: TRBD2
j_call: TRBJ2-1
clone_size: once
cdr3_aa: CAISREGGGTYNEQFF
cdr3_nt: TGTGCCATCAGTCGGGAGGGCGGGGGGACCTACAATGAGCAGTTCTTC

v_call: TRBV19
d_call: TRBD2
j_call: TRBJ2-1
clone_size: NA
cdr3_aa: CASSRLLLAGGYNEQFF
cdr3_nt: TGTGCCAGTAGTCGCCTCCTACTAGCGGGAGGGTACAATGAGCAGTTCTTC

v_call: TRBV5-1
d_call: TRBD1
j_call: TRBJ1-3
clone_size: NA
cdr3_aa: CASSSGQAFSNTIYF
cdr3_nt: TGCGCCAGCAGCTCCGGACAGGCCTTTAGTAACACCATATATTTT

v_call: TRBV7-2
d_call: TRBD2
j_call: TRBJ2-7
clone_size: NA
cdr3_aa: CASSLVTSGIYEQYF
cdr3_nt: TGTGCCAGCAGCCTAGTGACTAGCGGGATCTACGAGCAGTACTTC

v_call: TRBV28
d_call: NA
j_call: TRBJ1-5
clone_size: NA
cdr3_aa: CASSFVRDGQPQHF
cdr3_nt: TGTGCCAGCAGTTTTGTGAGGGATGGGCAGCCCCAGCATTTT

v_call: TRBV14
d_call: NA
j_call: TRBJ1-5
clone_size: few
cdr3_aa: CASSRTGYQPQHF
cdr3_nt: TGTGCCAGCAGCCGTACGGGCTATCAGCCCCAGCATTTT

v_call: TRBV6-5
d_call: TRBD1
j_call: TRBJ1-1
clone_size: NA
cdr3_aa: CASKKQGGTEAFF
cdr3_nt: TGTGCCAGCAAAAAACAGGGGGGTACTGAAGCTTTCTTT